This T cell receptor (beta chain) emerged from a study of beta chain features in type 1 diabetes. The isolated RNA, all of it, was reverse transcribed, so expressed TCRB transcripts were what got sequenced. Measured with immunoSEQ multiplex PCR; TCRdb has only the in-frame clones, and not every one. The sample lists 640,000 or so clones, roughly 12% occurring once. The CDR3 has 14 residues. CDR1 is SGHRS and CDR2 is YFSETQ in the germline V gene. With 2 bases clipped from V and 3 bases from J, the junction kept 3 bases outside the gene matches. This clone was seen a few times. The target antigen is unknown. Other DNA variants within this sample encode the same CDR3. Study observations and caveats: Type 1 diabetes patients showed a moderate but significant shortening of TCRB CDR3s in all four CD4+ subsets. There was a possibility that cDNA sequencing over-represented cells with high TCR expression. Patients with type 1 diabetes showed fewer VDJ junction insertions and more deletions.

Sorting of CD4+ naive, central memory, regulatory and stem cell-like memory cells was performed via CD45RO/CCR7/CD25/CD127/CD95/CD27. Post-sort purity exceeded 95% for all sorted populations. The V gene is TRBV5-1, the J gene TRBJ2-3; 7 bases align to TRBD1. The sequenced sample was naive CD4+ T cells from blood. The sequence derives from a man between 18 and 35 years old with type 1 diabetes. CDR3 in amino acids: CASSFAGGTDTQYF. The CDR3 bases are TGCGCCAGCAGCTTCGCAGGGGGAACAGATACGCAGTATTTT.